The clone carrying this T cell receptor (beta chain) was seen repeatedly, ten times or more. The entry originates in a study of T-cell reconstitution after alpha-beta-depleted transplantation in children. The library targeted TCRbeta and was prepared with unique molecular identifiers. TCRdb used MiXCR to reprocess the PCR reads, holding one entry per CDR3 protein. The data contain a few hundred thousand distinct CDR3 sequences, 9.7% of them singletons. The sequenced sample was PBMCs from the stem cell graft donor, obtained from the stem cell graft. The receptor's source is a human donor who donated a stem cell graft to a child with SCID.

CDR3 sequence: CASSLNGGAGGYTF. CDR3 nucleotide sequence: TGTGCCAGCAGTTTGAACGGGGGCGCTGGGGGCTACACCTTC. The V gene is TRBV12-3 or TRBV12-4, the J gene TRBJ1-2; D possibly corresponds to TRBD1 (6 bases). The CDR3 covers 14 residues. The germline V and J ends were trimmed by 3 bases and 8 bases, with 16 bases remaining between them.